Listed below are T cell receptor beta chains from one sample, sequenced in a study of blood T cell repertoires in COVID-19. Generated by immunoSEQ multiplex PCR, the TCRdb table keeps only in-frame clones and is missing some. This table has a few hundred thousand clones, just over 85% appearing once. The specimen was PBMCs or T cells enriched from blood (not recorded which). The receptors were sampled from a woman under 30 who had recovered from COVID-19. Each CDR3 is given with its conserved first and last residue. The listing skips clone size in some rows; elsewhere it reads once, few, many or a size class.

TRBV27	-	TRBJ1-1	CASSLEVDTEAFF
TRBV28	-	TRBJ2-2	CASSRTSGSTGELFF
TRBV7-3	few	TRBJ2-6	CASSPGVGRSGANVLTF
TRBV19	once	TRBJ2-5	CASSMTGPQETQYF
TRBV28	-	TRBJ2-7	CASSWSLTYEQYF
TRBV5-1	-	TRBJ2-3	CASSSGDYRGGTDTQYF
TRBV5-4	once	TRBJ1-2	CASPAGNGYTF
TRBV11-2	-	TRBJ1-2	CASSIGTDSNYGYTF
TRBV9	-	TRBJ2-3	CASSVSGGSTDTQYF
TRBV6-1	-	TRBJ1-1	CASSERGSRPSEAFF
TRBV6-5	once	TRBJ1-2	CASSFHQGRGYTF
TRBV5-1	-	TRBJ2-7	CASSLSAASPSSYEQYF
TRBV4-1	few	TRBJ2-7	CASSLRVGAGGYEQYF
TRBV9	-	TRBJ1-5	CASSPNEGQSGNQPQHF
TRBV7-3	-	TRBJ2-5	CASSLMGTGKETQYF
TRBV30	-	TRBJ1-2	CAWSPSGDYGYTF
TRBV6-5	-	TRBJ2-1	CASSFTGTGPYNEQFF
TRBV4-1	-	TRBJ1-4	CASSQGTARGEKLFF
TRBV28	many	TRBJ1-3	CASSSSQDRGISGNTIYF
TRBV7-9	-	TRBJ2-7	CASSLQQGAYEQYF
TRBV30	-	TRBJ2-3	CAWSIGGGTDTQYF
TRBV7-8	-	TRBJ2-1	CASSLSGVTHFDEQFF
TRBV5-6	-	TRBJ1-1	CASSLIGASGAFF
TRBV7-6	-	TRBJ2-2	CASSLQGAGELFF
TRBV10-3	-	TRBJ1-1	CAIRRQEDTEAFF
TRBV7-9	-	TRBJ2-1	CASSSRTGYNEQFF
TRBV25-1	-	TRBJ1-2	CASSEFAGQGFYGYTF
TRBV6-5	-	TRBJ1-2	CASSFTGTGDYGYTF
TRBV4-1	-	TRBJ2-2	CASSQDSAGSNTGELFF
TRBV7-9	few	TRBJ1-5	CASSLGGDQPQHF
TRBV7-9	-	TRBJ2-1	CASSDYSGGFIEQFF
TRBV7-8	-	TRBJ1-2	CASTPLAGGYGYTF
TRBV4-2	-	TRBJ2-7	CASSQGVTEVGYEQYF
TRBV15	few	TRBJ2-1	CATSRVLGGEASEQFF
TRBV30	-	TRBJ1-2	CASTRTGENYGYTF
TRBV7-3	-	TRBJ1-2	CASSPHAPGQGNGYTF
TRBV19	-	TRBJ1-1	CASTPTTIRSGAFF
TRBV25-1	-	TRBJ1-5	CASSDGGSPANQPQHF
TRBV7-9	-	TRBJ2-7	CASSQGQMIYEQYF
TRBV5-1	-	TRBJ1-4	CASSSRTGSNEKLFF
TRBV5-4	once	TRBJ1-1	CASSSAGQNTEAFF
TRBV30	-	TRBJ1-1	CAWTRVANTEAFF
TRBV7-9	-	TRBJ2-1	CASSLGGLSHEQFF
TRBV2	once	TRBJ2-3	CASSYDLGTDTQYF
TRBV3-1/TRBV3-2	once	TRBJ2-1	CASSPLAGYEQFF
TRBV3-1/TRBV3-2	-	TRBJ2-7	CASSHQVSYEQYF
TRBV2	-	TRBJ2-6	CASSVRSGANVLTF
TRBV9	-	TRBJ1-1	CASSSRDSSIFF
TRBV7-9	-	TRBJ2-1	CASSPEYPTGGSYNEQFF
TRBV7-9	-	TRBJ1-1	CASSSPADSMNTEAFF
TRBV6-5	-	TRBJ1-5	CASGRGWDQPQHF
TRBV19	-	TRBJ1-1	CASRVMGLQGATEAFF
TRBV21-1	-	TRBJ1-5	CASSKRGGQGGLRQPQHF